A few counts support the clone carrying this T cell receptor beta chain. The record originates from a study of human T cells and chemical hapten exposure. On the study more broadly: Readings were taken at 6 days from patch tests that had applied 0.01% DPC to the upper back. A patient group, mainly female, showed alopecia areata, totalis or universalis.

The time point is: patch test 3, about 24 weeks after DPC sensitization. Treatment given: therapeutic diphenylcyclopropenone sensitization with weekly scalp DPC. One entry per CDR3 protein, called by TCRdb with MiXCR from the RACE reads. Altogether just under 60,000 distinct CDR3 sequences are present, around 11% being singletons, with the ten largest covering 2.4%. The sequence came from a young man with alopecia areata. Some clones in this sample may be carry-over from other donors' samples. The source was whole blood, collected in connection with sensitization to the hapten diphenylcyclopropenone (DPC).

DNA for the CDR3: TGTGCCAGCAGCGTAGGGGGGCAGCTTCAGCCCCAGCATTTT. It yields the protein CASSVGGQLQPQHF. This chain connects TRBV9 to TRBJ1-5, with D tentatively TRBD1 (6 bases). The ends were cut back, 0 bases at V and 6 bases at J, with 10 bases in the middle. The CDR3 has 14 residues. Germline CDR1 and CDR2: SGDLS and YYNGEE.